This is a list of T cell receptor beta chains from one sample in a study of naive and memory T cell subsets. TCRdb itself ran the 5' RACE reads through MiXCR, one entry per CDR3 protein. In the table there are about 60,000 distinct CDR3 sequences, approximately 8% of which are singletons. Receptors were obtained from a female donor in good health. Each CDR3 is given with its conserved first and last residue. The D gene is left open where the match is weak. Some rows mark clone size as missing; the rest say once, few, many or name a class of expanded clone.

J gene | clone size | V gene | D gene | CDR3 DNA | CDR3 protein
TRBJ1-1 | - | TRBV10-3 | - | TGTGCCATCAGTGGTGAGGGTACAGCTTTCTTT | CAISGEGTAFF
TRBJ1-1 | many | TRBV20-1 | - | TGCAGTGCTAGCAGAGAGACAAGCTTTGCTGAAGCTTTCTTT | CSASRETSFAEAFF
TRBJ1-1 | few | TRBV5-4 | - | TGTGCCAGCAGCTTGGGCAGGGGAAGAACTGAAGCTTTCTTT | CASSLGRGRTEAFF
TRBJ2-2 | many | TRBV2 | TRBD1 | TGTGCCAGCAGTGTTAACCGTCGGGACAGCCTGAACACCGGGGAGCTGTTTTTT | CASSVNRRDSLNTGELFF
TRBJ1-1 | - | TRBV19 | - | TGTGCCAGTAGCCCCCATGGAGCGAACACTGAAGCTTTCTTT | CASSPHGANTEAFF
TRBJ1-2 | many | TRBV6-1 | - | TGTGCCAGCAGTGAAGCGACCAACTATGGCTACACCTTC | CASSEATNYGYTF
TRBJ1-2 | many | TRBV10-3 | TRBD1 | TGTGCCATCAGCACGACAGGGTCTGAAGGCTACACCTTC | CAISTTGSEGYTF
TRBJ2-7 | - | TRBV28 | - | TGTGCCAGCAGTTTACAGTTAACCTCCTACGAGCAGTACTTC | CASSLQLTSYEQYF
TRBJ2-3 | - | TRBV28 | TRBD2 | TGTGCCAATGCGGGAGAGCCCTCAGATACGCAGTATTTT | CANAGEPSDTQYF
TRBJ2-7 | - | TRBV6-6 | TRBD2 | TGTGCCAGCAGACAAGGACTAGCGGGACCCTACGAGCAGTACTTC | CASRQGLAGPYEQYF
TRBJ1-5 | many | TRBV6-5 | - | TGTGCCAGCAGCCCGATGGGGCGGAATCAGCCCCAGCATTTT | CASSPMGRNQPQHF
TRBJ1-1 | - | TRBV6-5 | - | TGTGCCAGCAGTTACGCGGGTTGGGGGGCTGAAGCTTTCTTT | CASSYAGWGAEAFF
TRBJ1-2 | few | TRBV2 | - | TGTGCCAGCAGTGAAGCGGAGGGGAGGGTCGGCTACACCTTC | CASSEAEGRVGYTF
TRBJ1-5 | few | TRBV19 | - | TGTGCCAGTAGTATCCAGAAAAGCCGCAATCAGCCCCAGCATTTT | CASSIQKSRNQPQHF
TRBJ2-7 | - | TRBV7-9 | TRBD1 | TGTGCCAGCAGCACGACCCGGGACAGGGGGTACGAGCAGTACTTC | CASSTTRDRGYEQYF
TRBJ2-5 | few | TRBV5-4 | TRBD2 | TGTGCCAGCAGCTTGGGGGCCAGCGGGGTGACACAAGAGACCCAGTACTTC | CASSLGASGVTQETQYF
TRBJ1-1 | - | TRBV7-9 | - | TGTGCCAGCAGTTTCAGGGTGTACACTGAAGCTTTCTTT | CASSFRVYTEAFF
TRBJ2-6 | - | TRBV5-1 | - | TGCGCCAGCAGCTTGGCCTACGGGCCCACTCATCCCTCTGGGGCCAACGTCCTGACTTTC | CASSLAYGPTHPSGANVLTF
TRBJ1-1 | - | TRBV7-9 | - | TGTGCCAGCAGCTCACGAAGGGGGAGCGGCACTGAAGCTTTCTTT | CASSSRRGSGTEAFF
TRBJ1-1 | many | TRBV9 | - | TGTGCCAGCAGCGTGGTAGGGGTCGGTGAAGCTTTCTTT | CASSVVGVGEAFF
TRBJ1-2 | - | TRBV30 | - | TGTGCCTGGAGTGTACCCCCGGGACGGGGGAACTATGGCTACACCTTC | CAWSVPPGRGNYGYTF
TRBJ2-1 | - | TRBV20-1 | TRBD2 | TGCAGTGCCTCGACTAGCGGGAGGGCCAAGGTCGGTGAGCAGTTCTTC | CSASTSGRAKVGEQFF
TRBJ1-1 | few | TRBV28 | TRBD1 | TGTGCCAGCATTGGGGACAGATGGGGGCAGAGAAACACTGAAGCTTTCTTT | CASIGDRWGQRNTEAFF
TRBJ1-1 | - | TRBV4-1 | TRBD1 | TGCGCCAGCAGCCACCCGAGTGGCAGGGGGCGGTTTGAAGCTTTCTTT | CASSHPSGRGRFEAFF
TRBJ2-7 | many | TRBV20-1 | - | TGCAGTGCCGAAGACGGGACTGCAGCCTACGAGCAGTACTTC | CSAEDGTAAYEQYF
TRBJ2-1 | few | TRBV6-6 | TRBD2 | TGTGCCAGCAGTGGCGGGGGGGCATCCTACAATGAGCAGTTCTTC | CASSGGGASYNEQFF
TRBJ1-3 | many | TRBV11-1 | - | TGTGCCAGCAGCGGGACAACTGGAAACACCATATATTTT | CASSGTTGNTIYF
TRBJ2-5 | - | TRBV2 | TRBD1 | TGTGCCAGCAGTAACTCAGGGGGCGGGTCAGAGACCCAGTACTTC | CASSNSGGGSETQYF
TRBJ2-1 | - | TRBV5-1 | TRBD2 | TGCGCCAGCAGCATGGAAATTAGCGGGGGGGCATGGAATGAGCAGTTCTTC | CASSMEISGGAWNEQFF
TRBJ1-1 | few | TRBV5-6 | - | TGTGCCAGCAGCTTGGAGATCACCCGGAGAAACACTGAAGCTTTCTTT | CASSLEITRRNTEAFF
TRBJ1-4 | many | TRBV20-1 | - | TGCAGTGCTAGAATAGGGGGTCCTAATGAAAAACTGTTTTTT | CSARIGGPNEKLFF
TRBJ1-1 | few | TRBV6-5 | - | TGTGCCAGCAGTTATTGGGGTGCGAACACTGAAGCTTTCTTT | CASSYWGANTEAFF
TRBJ1-1 | few | TRBV19 | - | TGTGCCAGTAACCATCGTGGGGGGGCGGTGAACACTGAAGCTTTCTTT | CASNHRGGAVNTEAFF
TRBJ2-2 | many | TRBV12-3/TRBV12-4 | - | TGTGCCAGCAGTTGGGACGGTAACACCGGGGAGCTGTTTTTT | CASSWDGNTGELFF
TRBJ2-6 | many | TRBV29-1 | - | TGCAGCGTTGAAGATCGGATGGCTGGGGCCAACGTCCTGACTTTC | CSVEDRMAGANVLTF
TRBJ2-1 | many | TRBV5-1 | TRBD1 | TGCGCCAGCAGCTTGGGCGGGACAGGGTCCTACAATGAGCAGTTCTTC | CASSLGGTGSYNEQFF
TRBJ1-1 | few | TRBV27 | - | TGTGCCAGCAGTACCTCAGGGGCTGCTGAAGCTTTCTTT | CASSTSGAAEAFF
TRBJ1-6 | few | TRBV5-5 | - | TGTGCCAGCAGCTTGGCAACAGGGTCACCCCTCCACTTT | CASSLATGSPLHF
TRBJ1-4 | many | TRBV20-1 | TRBD1 | TGCAGTGCTATTTTGGACAGGGGAGACGAAAAACTGTTTTTT | CSAILDRGDEKLFF
TRBJ1-1 | many | TRBV7-9 | - | TGTGCCAGCAGCTTGAGGGGGGACACTGAAGCTTTCTTT | CASSLRGDTEAFF
TRBJ2-3 | - | TRBV5-1 | TRBD2 | TGCGCCAGCAGCTCGGGACTAGCGGGGGTTCGCACAGATACGCAGTATTTT | CASSSGLAGVRTDTQYF
TRBJ2-1 | few | TRBV12-3/TRBV12-4 | TRBD2 | TGTGCCAGCGGGACTCGGCGGGGGAGCTCCTACAATGAGCAGTTCTTC | CASGTRRGSSYNEQFF
TRBJ2-3 | - | TRBV30 | - | TGTGCCTGGAGTGTACTGAAAGGGCTTCGCGGCACAGATACGCAGTATTTT | CAWSVLKGLRGTDTQYF
TRBJ2-1 | few | TRBV7-8 | TRBD2 | TGTGCCAGCAGCTCCCCGGGACTAGCGTACAATGAGCAGTTCTTC | CASSSPGLAYNEQFF
TRBJ2-1 | many | TRBV20-1 | TRBD1 | TGCAGTGCCCCCCCCGACAGGGGGCTTTCCTTAAATGAGCAGTTCTTC | CSAPPDRGLSLNEQFF
TRBJ2-3 | many | TRBV29-1 | TRBD2 | TGCAGCGTTTGGGCTAGCGGGGGGGCCGCGGATACGCAGTATTTT | CSVWASGGAADTQYF
TRBJ1-5 | many | TRBV27 | - | TGTGCCAGCAGTATGACAGCAGTTAGCAATCAGCCCCAGCATTTT | CASSMTAVSNQPQHF
TRBJ2-1 | - | TRBV6-5 | TRBD2 | TGTGCCAGCAGTAACCATAGACCGACTAGCGGGAGTGAGCAGTTCTTC | CASSNHRPTSGSEQFF